The T cell receptor beta chain under discussion was sequenced for a study of T-cell memory formation after mild COVID-19. On this clonotype: Its antigen is still unknown.

From 5'RACE with constant-segment primers came TCR alpha and TCR beta cDNA libraries that carried sample barcodes and UMIs. TCRdb reprocessed the 5' RACE reads via MiXCR and lists one record per CDR3 protein. The data show just under 350,000 distinct CDR3 sequences, roughly 13% seen once. The CDR3 runs 20 residues. Looked up from germline, CDR1 is MNHEY and CDR2 is SVGEGT. With 5 bases clipped from V and 1 base from J, the junction kept 19 bases outside the gene matches. Study findings and constraints: Pre-infection memory carried some responding clones, suggesting that cross-reactive memory joined. Confirmation was lacking for SARS-CoV-2 specificity of second-wave clones that peaked on day 37.

This receptor was identified in a young man who had mild COVID-19 (a few samples of this study predate the infection). Cell type and time point are not known. V and J are TRBV6-2 or TRBV6-3 and TRBJ1-5; 8 positions match TRBD1. The specimen sequenced was PBMCs or a T cell subset sorted from them (not recorded which). DNA of the CDR3: TGTGCCAGCAGTAATTTCTTCGAACGGACAGGGCGAGGGAGCAATCAGCCCCAGCATTTT. Its translation: CASSNFFERTGRGSNQPQHF.